This T cell receptor (beta chain) was sequenced during a study of blood T cell repertoires in COVID-19. The repertoire was sequenced with immunoSEQ multiplex PCR; TCRdb's copy has only in-frame clones and lacks some. This sample yields around 190,000 clones, of which more than 75% are seen a single time; around 8.9% belongs to the top ten. V was trimmed by 5 bases and J by 4 bases, leaving 12 bases between them. The CDR3 is made up of 14 amino acids. The germline V gene has CDR1 SGHAT and CDR2 FQNNGV. The receptor comes from a woman in her 50s with active or convalescent COVID-19. The J gene is TRBJ1-5, the V gene TRBV11-2; D remains unclear. The sequenced sample was peripheral blood. The CDR3 coding sequence is TGTGCCAGCAGCCCCGAACCGGGGAATCAGCCCCAGCATTTT. It encodes CASSPEPGNQPQHF.